One and the same sample provided the 3 T cell receptor beta chains below, sequenced in a study of blood T cell repertoires in COVID-19. Method: immunoSEQ multiplex PCR; TCRdb's copy keeps in-frame clones and lacks some. The table lists approximately 210,000 clones, 80% to 90% of them singletons. Sequencing was carried out using peripheral blood. All receptors come from a man aged 45-65 years with active or convalescent COVID-19.

The chain employs TRBV12-3 or TRBV12-4 and TRBJ1-2; the D gene is possibly TRBD1 (6 bases). Trimming stripped 7 bases from V and 4 bases from J, with 13 bases between. This CDR3 is 13 amino acids long. In nucleotides, the CDR3 is TGTGCCAGCACCTTGACAGGCGCCTATGGCTACACCTTC. This encodes CASTLTGAYGYTF.

V is TRBV24-1 and J is TRBJ1-4; no firm D call. Trimming removed 3 bases at V and 1 base at J, with 8 bases between. This CDR3 has 15 residues. Germline V gene sequence: CDR1 KGHDR, CDR2 SFDVKD. The CDR3 coding sequence is TGTGCCACCAGTGATGCGACGGGAACTAATGAAAAACTGTTTTTT. This codes for CATSDATGTNEKLFF.

The chain couples TRBV6-5 to TRBJ1-4; TRBD1 might be the D (6 bases). The germline gives CDR1 MNHEY, CDR2 SVGAGI. Trimming cost V 2 bases and J 7 bases, with 14 bases left between them. This CDR3 has 15 residues. The CDR3 bases are TGTGCCAGCAGTTACCGAGGGCAGGGGAGTGAAAAACTGTTTTTT. It codes for CASSYRGQGSEKLFF.